This T cell receptor (beta chain) stems from a study of CD8 T cells in ankylosing spondylitis. MiXCR, run by TCRdb on the 5' RACE reads, gives a single entry per CDR3 protein. The profile covers almost 250,000 distinct CDR3 sequences, with roughly a third appearing a single time and approximately 4% taken by the ten largest. The length of the CDR3 is 16 residues. Trimming removed 5 bases from V and 1 base from J; junction bases left unmatched: 9. Germline V gives CDR1 MNHEY, CDR2 SMNVEV (reference sequence). Sequenced material: blood, either unsorted or a sorted T cell fraction (not recorded which). The chain recombines TRBV27 with TRBJ2-5, with TRBD1 matching 8 bases. The receptor was isolated from a male donor with ankylosing spondylitis or in good health (not recorded which). Here the CDR3 reads CASSPYPGTGQETQYF. Here the CDR3 DNA reads TGTGCCAGCAGTCCCTACCCCGGGACAGGCCAAGAGACCCAGTACTTC.